Following are 27 T cell receptor beta chains from one sample sequenced in a study of blood T cell repertoires in COVID-19. The method was immunoSEQ multiplex PCR; TCRdb's version includes in-frame clones alone and lacks a portion of them. The sample includes 310,000 or so clones, roughly 87% of them seen just once. The specimen was PBMCs or T cells enriched from blood (not recorded which). Receptor source: a woman in her twenties or thirties who had recovered from COVID-19.

The chain links TRBV7-2 to TRBJ2-5; 8 bases are shared with TRBD2. The V and J ends lost 1 base and 2 bases, in that order; junction bases with no gene match: 3. The CDR3 extends over 15 amino acids. Germline CDR1 SGHTA, CDR2 FQGNSA. The DNA of the CDR3 is TGTGCCAGCAGCTTAGACGGCGGGGGGCAAGAGACCCAGTACTTC. Translating it yields CASSLDGGGQETQYF. The full variable domain, rest sourced from reference TRBV7-2 and TRBJ2-5, is GAGVSQSPSNKVTEKGKDVELRCDPISGHTALYWYRQSLGQGLEFLIYFQGNSAPDKSGLPSDRFSAERTGGSVSTLTIQRTQQEDSAVYLCASSLDGGGQETQYFGPGTRLLVL.

The CDR3 sequence is CASSLTPVGSGNTIYF. The CDR3 DNA sequence: TGTGCCAGCAGCTTAACCCCGGTCGGGTCTGGAAACACCATATATTTT. The rearrangement joins TRBV13 to TRBJ1-3; the D is unclear. Germline-derived CDR1 and CDR2 are PRHDT and FYEKMQ (reference sequence). This CDR3 is 16 amino acids long. Deletions cut 2 bases from V and 1 base from J, with 12 bases between.

The chain uses TRBV19 and TRBJ1-6; weak D call: TRBD1 (5 bases). CDR1 and CDR2 from the germline V gene are LNHDA and SQIVND (reference sequence). This CDR3 spans 15 amino acids. The V end was cut by 4 bases, the J end by 12 bases, with 19 bases between. CDR3 DNA: TGTGCCAGTAGTACCACTGGGCAGGGAGGTTTACCCCTCCACTTT. It yields the protein CASSTTGQGGLPLHF.

This chain connects TRBV27 to TRBJ2-7; 7 bases line up with TRBD2. Germline V CDR1 and CDR2: MNHEY, SMNVEV (reference sequence). The CDR3 spans 15 residues. V trimming: 2 bases; J trimming: 0 bases; junction bases outside the gene matches: 4. The DNA of the CDR3 is TGTGCCAGCAGTTTACAGGGACTAAGCTCCTACGAGCAGTACTTC. It encodes CASSLQGLSSYEQYF.

V gene TRBV12-3 or TRBV12-4 combines with J gene TRBJ2-1; D is ambiguous. The CDR3 is 12 amino acids. V was cut by 1 base and J by 9 bases, with 7 bases left in between. The CDR3 sequence: CASSLVPGEQFF. The CDR3 nucleotides read TGTGCCAGCAGTTTAGTTCCCGGTGAGCAGTTCTTC.

The V call is TRBV7-9, the J call TRBJ1-3; 8 bases are shared with TRBD1. The germline CDR1 and CDR2 sequences are SEHNR and FQNEAQ (reference sequence). The CDR3 sequence is 16 residues long. V lost 0 bases to trimming and J lost 3 bases; unmatched junction nucleotides: 4. The CDR3 region is CASSLAQGVNGNTIYF. As DNA, the CDR3 is TGTGCCAGCAGCTTAGCACAGGGGGTTAATGGAAACACCATATATTTT.

The CDR3 bases are TGTGCCAGCAGCTTATATGGGGCTGGGGAGCTGTTTTTT. This gives the protein CASSLYGAGELFF. The chain employs TRBV7-8 and TRBJ2-2; TRBD1 might be the D (5 bases). Trimming cost V 2 bases and J 8 bases, with 9 bases left between them. CDR3 length: 13 residues. Per the germline V gene, CDR1 is SGHVS and CDR2 is FQNEAQ.

This clone appeared once. The rearrangement links TRBV27 to TRBJ1-2, with a weak D call TRBD1 (6 bases). The CDR3 has 15 amino acids. CDR1 MNHEY and CDR2 SMNVEV come from the germline V gene (reference sequence). V was shortened by 1 base and J by 4 bases, with 13 bases between the two germline ends. The CDR3 spells CASSLFKGGGYGYTF. The CDR3 DNA reads TGTGCCAGCAGTTTATTCAAAGGGGGGGGCTATGGCTACACCTTC.

The CDR3 protein is CSGRTGEYGYTF. For the CDR3, the DNA is TGCAGCGGGAGGACAGGCGAGTATGGCTACACCTTC. The chain recombines TRBV29-1 with TRBJ1-2, with 7 bases matching TRBD1. CDR1 is SQVTM and CDR2 is ANQGSEA in the germline V gene. This CDR3 spans 12 amino acids. The V segment lost 7 bases and the J segment 5 bases; nucleotides outside the gene matches: 7.

V usage is TRBV5-6 and J usage is TRBJ2-3; possibly TRBD1 for D (5 bases). V lost 4 bases, J lost 6 bases, and 18 bases lay in between. Germline V gives CDR1 SGHDT, CDR2 YYEEEE. The CDR3 spans 15 residues. The CDR3 DNA reads TGTGCCAGCAGCCTCACCGGCAGGGTTTTGGATACGCAGTATTTT. This translates into CASSLTGRVLDTQYF.

CDR3 loop: CASSTPGQFLYGYTF. CDR3 DNA sequence: TGTGCCAGTAGTACCCCGGGACAGTTCCTATATGGCTACACCTTC. The chain combines TRBV19 with TRBJ1-2; 7 nucleotides match TRBD1. The germline V gene has CDR1 LNHDA and CDR2 SQIVND (reference sequence). Germline trimming cut 4 bases from V and 5 bases from J; bases unmatched to any gene: 10. The CDR3 contains 15 residues.

The chain carries TRBV9 and TRBJ1-1; no reliable D call. The CDR3 covers 14 residues. Germline assignment: CDR1 SGDLS and CDR2 YYNGEE. V was clipped by 1 base and J by 0 bases, with 7 bases between them. CDR3 loop: CASSVQSVNTEAFF. The DNA for the CDR3 is TGTGCCAGCAGCGTACAATCGGTGAACACTGAAGCTTTCTTT.

The CDR3: CASSPGGADTQYF. CDR3 nucleotides: TGTGCCAGCTCACCGGGCGGGGCAGATACGCAGTATTTT. This rearrangement joins TRBV18 to TRBJ2-3; D is perhaps TRBD2 (6 bases). This CDR3 spans 13 amino acids. The germline CDR1 and CDR2 sequences are KGHSH and LQKENI. The V end lost 3 bases, the J end lost 4 bases, and 8 bases lay between the germline ends. The full variable domain, completed using reference TRBV18 and TRBJ2-3, is NAGVMQNPRHLVRRRGQEARLRCSPMKGHSHVYWYRQLPEEGLKFMVYLQKENIIDESGMPKERFSAEFPKEGPSILRIQQVVRGDSAAYFCASSPGGADTQYFGPGTRLTVL.

The V call is TRBV27, the J call TRBJ1-5; tentatively, D is TRBD1 (5 bases). CDR3 length: 16 residues. Germline lookup yields CDR1 MNHEY and CDR2 SMNVEV (reference sequence). Between the trimmed V and J ends, which lost 4 bases and 1 base, there was a span of 14 bases. CDR3 sequence: CASSWSAGKSNQPQHF. CDR3 nucleotide sequence: TGTGCCAGCAGTTGGTCGGCAGGGAAAAGCAATCAGCCCCAGCATTTT.

V usage is TRBV18 and J usage is TRBJ1-6, with 7 bases matching TRBD1. Germline lookup yields CDR1 KGHSH and CDR2 LQKENI. The CDR3 contains 17 residues. Trimming took 3 bases from V and 8 from J; bases not matched to a gene: 13. The CDR3 coding sequence is TGTGCCAGCTCACCGTCGTTAAGGGACAGCGTCTATTCACCCCTCCACTTT. This codes for CASSPSLRDSVYSPLHF.

This chain links TRBV3-1 (or the pseudogene TRBV3-2) with TRBJ2-5; TRBD2 matches 9 bases. CDR1 and CDR2 (germline): LGHDT, YNNKEL (reference sequence). V lost 0 bases, J lost 5 bases, and 10 bases stayed unmatched. CDR3 length: 17 residues. Here the CDR3 reads CASSQEWRGGRRETQYF. The CDR3 DNA follows: TGTGCCAGCAGCCAAGAGTGGCGGGGGGGCAGGCGGGAGACCCAGTACTTC.

There are a few counts of this clone. This chain joins TRBV11-2 and TRBJ1-2; TRBD1 matches at 10 bases. The CDR3 spans 14 residues. The V and J ends lost 10 bases and 2 bases, in that order; junction bases with no gene match: 7. In germline, CDR1 is SGHAT, CDR2 FQNNGV. The CDR3 region has the DNA TGTGCCACCACTCCGGGACAGGGGAACTATGGCTACACCTTC. Translated, it gives CATTPGQGNYGYTF.

This sequence joins TRBV11-2 and TRBJ1-1, with D perhaps TRBD1 (5 bases). Per the germline V gene, CDR1 is SGHAT and CDR2 is FQNNGV. The length of the CDR3 is 14 residues. Trimming removed 0 bases from V and 6 bases from J, with 11 bases in between. This chain's CDR3 is CASSLDAGTSEAFF. The DNA of the CDR3 is TGTGCCAGCAGCTTAGATGCGGGGACCTCTGAAGCTTTCTTT.

This clone has only one observation. Other nucleotide sequences in the sample specify the same CDR3. The chain has TRBV18 and TRBJ1-2, with unresolved D. Trimming left V 0 bases short and J 3 bases short, with 8 bases between. CDR1 is KGHSH and CDR2 is LQKENI in the germline V gene. CDR3 length: 14 residues. CDR3 nucleotide sequence: TGTGCCAGCTCACCACCCGGCGGAGACTATGGCTACACCTTC. It translates to CASSPPGGDYGYTF.

This chain joins TRBV9 and TRBJ2-1, with 12 bases identical to TRBD1. Looked up from germline, CDR1 is SGDLS and CDR2 is YYNGEE. The CDR3 has 15 amino acids. The J segment lost 10 bases and the V segment lost 3 bases, leaving 8 bases of the junction unmatched. DNA for the CDR3: TGTGCCAGCAGCGCCTCGGGACAGGGGGCAACGGAGCAGTTCTTC. This translates into CASSASGQGATEQFF.

V usage is TRBV19 and J usage is TRBJ1-5; D perhaps matches TRBD1 (6 bases). Germline V gene lookup returns CDR1 LNHDA and CDR2 SQIVND (reference sequence). CDR3 size: 12 residues. The V end was cut by 6 bases, the J end by 6 bases, with 9 bases between. The CDR3 is CASSFRGQPQHF. DNA for the CDR3: TGTGCCAGTAGCTTCAGGGGTCAGCCCCAGCATTTT.

V gene TRBV7-6 combines with J gene TRBJ1-2, with a possible D match to TRBD1 (6 bases). V dropped 5 bases and J dropped 4 bases, with 11 bases sitting between them. The CDR3 contains 13 residues. The germline CDR1 and CDR2 sequences are SGHVS and FNYEAQ. The DNA of the CDR3 is TGTGCCAGCAGCACCCAGACAGGCTATGGCTACACCTTC. It translates to CASSTQTGYGYTF.

The chain uses TRBV18 and TRBJ1-2, with TRBD1 matching over 11 bases. The length of the CDR3 is 16 residues. Germline trimming cut 3 bases from V and 4 bases from J; bases unmatched to any gene: 7. Germline CDR1 is KGHSH and CDR2 is LQKENI. In DNA, the CDR3 is TGTGCCAGCTCACCCCCCGGGACAGGGGGTCTCTATGGCTACACCTTC. Translation: CASSPPGTGGLYGYTF. The full variable domain, in which reference TRBV18 and TRBJ1-2 provide the parts outside the CDR3, is NAGVMQNPRHLVRRRGQEARLRCSPMKGHSHVYWYRQLPEEGLKFMVYLQKENIIDESGMPKERFSAEFPKEGPSILRIQQVVRGDSAAYFCASSPPGTGGLYGYTFGSGTRLTVV.

The chain links TRBV6-6 to TRBJ1-4; D is possibly TRBD1 (6 bases). Germline V gives CDR1 MNHNY, CDR2 SVGAGI (reference sequence). The CDR3 spans 15 residues. V was cut by 2 bases and J by 7 bases, with 14 bases left in between. DNA for the CDR3: TGTGCCAGCAGTTACACCGTACAGGGTCCTGAAAAACTGTTTTTT. Its protein product is CASSYTVQGPEKLFF.

The rearrangement uses TRBV3-1 (or the pseudogene TRBV3-2) and TRBJ2-3; D unclear. The V end lost 6 bases, the J end lost 4 bases, and 8 bases lay between the germline ends. Germline-derived CDR1 and CDR2 are LGHDT and YNNKEL (reference sequence). The CDR3 loop spans 12 amino acids. CDR3 DNA: TGTGCCAGCAGGGCTGGGCCAGATACGCAGTATTTT. Amino acids: CASRAGPDTQYF.

The rearrangement uses TRBV4-3 and TRBJ1-2; D is perhaps TRBD1 (5 bases). Deletions cut 5 bases from V and 4 bases from J, with 20 bases between. The CDR3 has 16 residues. From germline, CDR1 is LGHNA and CDR2 YSLEER. Here the CDR3 DNA reads TGCGCCAGCAGCACAATTGGGACGGGGGACGGCTATGGCTACACCTTC. It translates to CASSTIGTGDGYGYTF.

The genes are TRBV5-4 and TRBJ1-1, with D unclear. The CDR3 has 12 amino acids. V was shortened by 5 bases and J by 0 bases, with 5 bases between the two germline ends. Germline CDR1 SGHNT, CDR2 YYREEE (reference sequence). The CDR3 region is CASRTLNTEAFF. CDR3 sequence (DNA): TGTGCCAGCAGAACACTGAACACTGAAGCTTTCTTT.